These T cell receptor beta chains were read from a single sample in a study of shared clonotypes between healthy human individuals. The table came from immunoSEQ multiplex PCR; TCRdb's copy has only in-frame clones and leaves some out. The sample lists approximately 590,000 clones, about 95% occurring once. The source material was naive CD8+ T cells sorted from blood. These receptors came from a woman aged 25-40 years in good health. The CDR3 runs from the conserved cysteine through the conserved F or W. The order of the fields is clone size, J gene, D gene, CDR3 length, V gene, CDR3 DNA, CDR3 protein. The D gene is left open where the match is weak. Clone size appears in some rows only: once, few, many, or a class for an expanded clone.

size: -
J: TRBJ2-5
D: -
length: 16
V: TRBV7-9
DNA: TGTGCCAGCAGCACCCGGGGCCGGGAGTCGGATGAGACCCAGTACTTC
CDR3: CASSTRGRESDETQYF

size: -
J: TRBJ1-2
D: -
length: 15
V: TRBV10-2
DNA: TGCGCCAGCAGTGAGTCGCCAAGGTCAGCCTATGGCTACACCTTC
CDR3: CASSESPRSAYGYTF

size: -
J: TRBJ2-7
D: -
length: 14
V: TRBV19
DNA: TGTGCCAGTAGTAGTCAGGCCGATCGCTACGAGCAGTACTTC
CDR3: CASSSQADRYEQYF

size: once
J: TRBJ1-5
D: TRBD1
length: 19
V: TRBV28
DNA: TGTGCCAGCAGTTTGGACCAGACAGGGTGGGCTTATAGCAATCAGCCCCAGCATTTT
CDR3: CASSLDQTGWAYSNQPQHF

size: -
J: TRBJ1-2
D: -
length: 15
V: TRBV29-1
DNA: TGCAGCGTCGGATCGGACGGCCCCATTAACTATGGCTACACCTTC
CDR3: CSVGSDGPINYGYTF

size: -
J: TRBJ2-5
D: -
length: 13
V: TRBV13
DNA: TGTGCCAGCAGCCCCCAGGGGCTGGGGGAGCAGTACTTC
CDR3: CASSPQGLGEQYF

size: once
J: TRBJ2-3
D: -
length: 13
V: TRBV27
DNA: TGTGCCAGCAGTTTCGGGGGCACAGATACGCAGTATTTT
CDR3: CASSFGGTDTQYF

size: -
J: TRBJ1-5
D: -
length: 12
V: TRBV10-2
DNA: TGCGCCAGCAGTGAGTTCGGTCAGCCCCAGCATTTT
CDR3: CASSEFGQPQHF

size: -
J: TRBJ2-2
D: -
length: 12
V: TRBV7-9
DNA: TGTGCCAGCAGCGACATCACCGGGGAGCTGTTTTTT
CDR3: CASSDITGELFF

size: once
J: TRBJ2-7
D: -
length: 14
V: TRBV7-9
DNA: TGTGCCAGCAGCCCTCGTGGAGGGGCCTACGAGCAGTACTTC
CDR3: CASSPRGGAYEQYF

size: -
J: TRBJ2-7
D: -
length: 11
V: TRBV7-9
DNA: TGTGCCAGCCTGGGCGAGGACGAGCAGTACTTC
CDR3: CASLGEDEQYF

size: -
J: TRBJ2-1
D: -
length: 16
V: TRBV27
DNA: TGTGCCAGCAGTTTATCCGCTAAAACCAGGGTCTATGAGCAGTTCTTC
CDR3: CASSLSAKTRVYEQFF

size: -
J: TRBJ2-7
D: TRBD2
length: 14
V: TRBV5-4
DNA: TGTGCCAGCAGCCCTGGACTAGCAGCCTACGAGCAGTACTTC
CDR3: CASSPGLAAYEQYF

size: -
J: TRBJ2-2
D: TRBD2
length: 14
V: TRBV15
DNA: TGTGCCACCAGTCCGACTAGCGGGAGTAGGGAGCTGTTTTTT
CDR3: CATSPTSGSRELFF

size: -
J: TRBJ1-1
D: -
length: 15
V: TRBV6-6
DNA: TGTGCCAGCAGTCACCGCAGGAGCTCGAACACTGAAGCTTTCTTT
CDR3: CASSHRRSSNTEAFF

size: -
J: TRBJ2-2
D: TRBD2
length: 16
V: TRBV7-9
DNA: TGTGCCAGCAGCCTAGCTGGACTAGTCCATACCGGGGAGCTGTTTTTT
CDR3: CASSLAGLVHTGELFF

size: -
J: TRBJ2-6
D: -
length: 13
V: TRBV7-6
DNA: TGTGCCAGCAGCTTCTCTGGGGCCAACGTCCTGACTTTC
CDR3: CASSFSGANVLTF

size: -
J: TRBJ1-1
D: -
length: 15
V: TRBV11-2
DNA: TGTGCCAGCAGCTTAGACCCTACGTGGGTGACTGAAGCTTTCTTT
CDR3: CASSLDPTWVTEAFF

size: -
J: TRBJ2-1
D: -
length: 15
V: TRBV11-2
DNA: TGTGCCAGCAGCTTTGGAGGGTCGACCTACAATGAGCAGTTCTTC
CDR3: CASSFGGSTYNEQFF

size: -
J: TRBJ2-1
D: TRBD1
length: 15
V: TRBV6-6
DNA: TGTGCCAGCAGTTCGGGACAGACTACCTACAATGAGCAGTTCTTC
CDR3: CASSSGQTTYNEQFF

size: -
J: TRBJ2-3
D: TRBD1
length: 15
V: TRBV5-8
DNA: TGTGCCAGCAGCGTGGGACAGGCTAGCACAGATACGCAGTATTTT
CDR3: CASSVGQASTDTQYF

size: -
J: TRBJ2-3
D: -
length: 15
V: TRBV28
DNA: TGTGCCAGCGCCCCCCACCGGCCGATTTCAGATACGCAGTATTTT
CDR3: CASAPHRPISDTQYF

size: -
J: TRBJ1-1
D: TRBD1
length: 14
V: TRBV9
DNA: TGTGCCAGCAGCCTGACCGGGACAGCCACTGAAGCTTTCTTT
CDR3: CASSLTGTATEAFF

size: -
J: TRBJ2-5
D: -
length: 10
V: TRBV2
DNA: TGTGCCAGCAGCCAAGAGACCCAGTACTTC
CDR3: CASSQETQYF

size: -
J: TRBJ2-7
D: TRBD2
length: 15
V: TRBV7-6
DNA: TGTGCCAGCAGCTTAAATAGCGGGAGGACCTACGAGCAGTACTTC
CDR3: CASSLNSGRTYEQYF

size: -
J: TRBJ2-1
D: TRBD2
length: 14
V: TRBV4-1
DNA: TGCGCCAGCAGCCAAGGGACTAGCGGGGGTGAGCAGTTCTTC
CDR3: CASSQGTSGGEQFF

size: -
J: TRBJ2-5
D: -
length: 14
V: TRBV28
DNA: TGTGCCAGCAGTTTAAATCAGTACCAAGAGACCCAGTACTTC
CDR3: CASSLNQYQETQYF

size: -
J: TRBJ1-2
D: TRBD1
length: 15
V: TRBV19
DNA: TGTGCCAGTTATCTTCGGACAGGGGGCTACTATGGCTACACCTTC
CDR3: CASYLRTGGYYGYTF

size: -
J: TRBJ2-3
D: TRBD2
length: 16
V: TRBV2
DNA: TGTGCCAGCCAGACTAGCGGGAGGCCCCCCACAGATACGCAGTATTTT
CDR3: CASQTSGRPPTDTQYF

size: -
J: TRBJ1-2
D: -
length: 15
V: TRBV6-6
DNA: TGTGCCAGCACCACCATCGCCGGGGGTCACTATGGCTACACCTTC
CDR3: CASTTIAGGHYGYTF

size: -
J: TRBJ1-5
D: TRBD1
length: 13
V: TRBV23-1
DNA: TGCGCCAGGGACAGGGGTGGCAATCAGCCCCAGCATTTT
CDR3: CARDRGGNQPQHF

size: -
J: TRBJ1-1
D: -
length: 14
V: TRBV5-1
DNA: TGCGCCAGCAGGGAGGGCAGGGAGAACACTGAAGCTTTCTTT
CDR3: CASREGRENTEAFF

size: -
J: TRBJ2-7
D: TRBD1
length: 14
V: TRBV5-1
DNA: TGCGCCAGCAGCGCCGGGACAGTCTCCTACGAGCAGTACTTC
CDR3: CASSAGTVSYEQYF

size: -
J: TRBJ2-1
D: -
length: 16
V: TRBV28
DNA: TGTGCCAGCAGTCGTTCCTCCGAGAGCTCCTACAATGAGCAGTTCTTC
CDR3: CASSRSSESSYNEQFF

size: -
J: TRBJ2-7
D: -
length: 12
V: TRBV27
DNA: TGTGCCAGCAGCCTAGGAGGGAACGAGCAGTACTTC
CDR3: CASSLGGNEQYF

size: -
J: TRBJ2-2
D: TRBD2
length: 17
V: TRBV19
DNA: TGTGCCAGTAGTACCTCAACTAGCGGGAGGGCCGTCGGGGAGCTGTTTTTT
CDR3: CASSTSTSGRAVGELFF

size: -
J: TRBJ2-3
D: -
length: 16
V: TRBV5-1
DNA: TGCGCCAGCAGCTCTGACTTGAAACTAATCACAGATACGCAGTATTTT
CDR3: CASSSDLKLITDTQYF

size: -
J: TRBJ2-1
D: -
length: 14
V: TRBV4-1
DNA: TGCGCCAGCAGCCAAGGGTTGAGGGACAATGAGCAGTTCTTC
CDR3: CASSQGLRDNEQFF

size: once
J: TRBJ2-7
D: -
length: 11
V: TRBV29-1
DNA: TGCAGCGTTGGTAGGGGGTACGAGCAGTACTTC
CDR3: CSVGRGYEQYF

size: -
J: TRBJ2-1
D: -
length: 12
V: TRBV6-6
DNA: TGTGCCAGCAGGCAGAGCGGGAATGAGCAGTTCTTC
CDR3: CASRQSGNEQFF

size: -
J: TRBJ2-2
D: -
length: 16
V: TRBV5-1
DNA: TGCGCCAGCAGCCCCGGCTCCGGGGCGAACACCGGGGAGCTGTTTTTT
CDR3: CASSPGSGANTGELFF

size: -
J: TRBJ2-7
D: -
length: 16
V: TRBV5-1
DNA: TGCGCCAGCAGCTTGGGGAGAGGACTTTTAAACTACGAGCAGTACTTC
CDR3: CASSLGRGLLNYEQYF

size: once
J: TRBJ1-1
D: -
length: 13
V: TRBV19
DNA: TGTGCCAGTAGTCCCTTCCGGAACACTGAAGCTTTCTTT
CDR3: CASSPFRNTEAFF

size: once
J: TRBJ1-1
D: -
length: 16
V: TRBV5-8
DNA: TGTGCCAGCAGCTTCCCACGCCGGGACGGGAACACTGAAGCTTTCTTT
CDR3: CASSFPRRDGNTEAFF

size: -
J: TRBJ2-7
D: -
length: 14
V: TRBV10-2
DNA: TGCGCCAGCAGTGAGTCCACCGCGGGTTACGAGCAGTACTTC
CDR3: CASSESTAGYEQYF